A single TCR beta chain is shown here with its context. What antigen it recognizes has not been identified. No base quality values were provided; no much bigger clone lies one nucleotide off. The library came from the immunoSEQ multiplex PCR assay. A mixture of 60 forward primers for TCR Vbeta segments and 13 reverse primers for TCR Jbeta segments was used in the multiplex PCR. A multiplex PCR assay on genomic DNA amplified the CDR3 region of rearranged TCR beta genes. On the Illumina HiSeq System, the amplified TCR beta libraries were sequenced as 87-base-pair reads. In the original analysis: Across the 640 or so repertoires, a later analysis counted roughly 84 million unique TCR beta chains, roughly 11 million of which were shared by at least two donors. Raw reads were error-corrected and collapsed into unique sequences with a nearest-neighbor algorithm that merged closely related sequences to remove PCR and sequencing errors. CDR3 sequences were aligned to IMGT reference sequences to assign V, D and J gene segments. For a sequence to be retained, at least a six-nucleotide match to both a V gene segment and a J gene segment was required. Rearrangements were classified as productive when the CDR3 lacked stop codons and remained in frame with V and J, and all other rearrangements were classified as non-productive. Following IMGT convention, CDR3 was defined as the stretch from the second conserved V-encoded cysteine to the conserved J-encoded phenylalanine. The earlier analysis of 587 of the donors excluded sequences that lacked an unambiguous match to a single V gene segment. In an earlier analysis of some 590 of the donors, a V segment was called functional when productive rearrangements were above 56.7%, and segregating when the standard deviation between donors exceeded 5%. A statistical classification framework was developed to diagnose cytomegalovirus status using the catalog of TCR beta chain sequences. V and J gene assignment, in a later analysis, came from comparing TCR nucleotide sequences with IMGT/GENE-DB human TR gene sequences. Using the TCRdist pipeline, a later analysis assigned CDR3 sequences along with most-parsimonious VDJ recombination scenarios. In a later analysis, each TCR beta chain was defined by its CDR3 amino acid sequence together with its V-gene family, and reads lacking a unique V-gene family were excluded. As a way to deal with suspected cross-contamination and a sequencing artifact, a later analysis dropped 450 to 600 nucleotide sequences that were highly shared and had low generation probability. In a later analysis, a clonal expansion index for each public chain was calculated from normalized within-repertoire ranks of inferred template counts. A later analysis computed generation probabilities with a VDJ recombination model fitted to out-of-frame rearrangements, and checked the results against IGoR. Hypergeometric tests were used in a later analysis to score TCR-TCR, TCR-HLA and TCR-CMV co-occurrence, with a repertoire-size bias correction applied to the TCR pairs. A later analysis estimated false discovery rates by permuting HLA or CMV assignments 20 times. In a later analysis, co-occurring TCRs were grouped with DBSCAN, and TCRdist sequence similarity was added when clustering was performed within HLA-allele-positive subsets. Co-occurrence clustering excluded repertoires with fewer than 30,000 or more than 120,000 public chains, plus five with anomalous nucleotide sharing. This immuneACCESS table, as held by TCRdb, lists in-frame sequences with V and J called but not all clones. Of the missing ones, under half trace to an unresolved V gene in checked studies; the others have no known cause. V, J and clone size derive from that table, while D and trimming were established from the DNA sequence. The sample has 150,000 to 200,000 clones on record, around four fifths of them singletons. The ten largest clones represent 0.95% to 1% of the sample.

The data belong to a study of cytomegalovirus exposure and HLA in healthy donors (dated by TCRdb to 2017 to 2019). Context from the whole study: An earlier analysis of 587 of the donors reported about 260 Gb of sequence data and roughly 120 million unique TCR beta sequences obtained from around 180 million T cells. An early release that covered roughly 600 HLA-typed donors contained around 330 gigabases of sequencing data and tens of millions of unique TCR sequences. The genetic ancestry cluster associated with self-reported Caucasian donors included roughly four fifths of the roughly 360 genotyped donors. The study was designed to test whether signatures of past pathogen exposure could be identified by cataloging public T cell receptors. The study used immunosequencing to profile the T cell repertoires of 600 to 850 subjects and linked those repertoires to cytomegalovirus serostatus. Along with the approximately 620-subject first cohort, a separate validation cohort of over a hundred different subjects was used. The study combined high-throughput TCR immunosequencing, statistical association of individual TCRs with disease status, and machine learning to predict cytomegalovirus infection status. In a later analysis, previously published TCR beta repertoires from several hundred donors were re-analyzed and high-resolution HLA genotyping was added so that TCR occurrence patterns could be studied. Rather than using new phenotypic data, the later analysis identified candidate immune exposures from TCR beta sequences and from how often those sequences occurred across donors. In an earlier analysis of 500 to 650 of the donors, high-throughput TCR beta sequencing was used to judge whether each TCR beta V gene segment behaved as functional or pseudogenic. Donor age, sex, ethnicity and CMV serostatus were collected together with the repertoire data. A later genetic analysis took genome-wide SNP genotypes for about three fifths of the 666 donors and used that subset as a discovery cohort. All discovery cohort repertoires had been generated using a single sequencing platform. HLA typing included class I and class II loci at four-digit resolution. The number of donors typed differed by locus, with about 629-630 for A, B, C, DRB1 and DQB1, roughly 520 for DQA1, about 610 for DPA1, and some 440 for DPB1. Roughly five DR-DQ haplotypes were handled as single units for association and clustering because linkage in the cohort was strong. Among 300 to 500 genotyped donors of the cohort, an average of about 220,000 unique TCR beta nucleotide sequences was sequenced per donor, of which roughly 17% were non-productive. Study-wide conclusions, independent of this receptor: A few of the identified cytomegalovirus-associated TCR beta chains were confirmed in vitro to be specific for cytomegalovirus antigens. Some IMGT-functional V segments, including TRBV6-2 and TRBV6-3, could not be distinguished by the 87-base-pair reads and were therefore excluded. A total of about 180 TCR beta chains were listed by the study as associated with cytomegalovirus. Because HLA typing was unavailable for some donors at each locus, only the typed subset was used in association tests. A cluster of highly shared sequence variants was judged likely to represent a technical artifact of the sequencing pipeline. Sequencing depth was assumed to be roughly uniform across donors in the presence/absence analyses, though that assumption may not hold. A later genetic analysis associated a missense DCLRE1C variant with V-gene and J-gene trimming of TCR beta chains, and an independent cohort replicated the association. A later analysis associated 16,951 TCR beta sequences with specific HLA alleles at a false discovery rate of 0.05. According to a later analysis, most CMV-associated TCR beta chains appeared to be HLA-restricted, and the HLA associations seemed to be driven largely by CMV exposure. According to a later analysis, TCR association rates differed among HLA loci, with DRB1 alleles showing the most associated TCRs and HLA-C alleles showing the fewest. Assigning TCR associations to individual alleles was difficult when HLA alleles, especially DR and DQ, strongly co-occurred. A further reported finding was that TCR beta sequences accurately predicted the HLA-A and HLA-B alleles for most subjects in the first cohort. Correlated functional status among segregating V segments might reflect linkage disequilibrium, but an unknown experimental factor could not be ruled out. The cohort was sequenced for TCR beta chains only, and without alpha or paired-chain data the features that could be detected were limited. In a later analysis, HLA-associated TCR beta chains showed more clonal expansion and lower generation probabilities than non-associated chains that were equally common. In a later genetic analysis, fewer N-insertions in productive TCRs were reported among donors in an Asian-associated ancestry cluster than the roughly 700-donor mean. CMV serostatus was the only immune exposure information available for the cohort. It was suggested by the authors that the approach could potentially be generalized to other disease states and immunological phenotypes. Cytomegalovirus status was reported to be diagnosed by the classifier with high specificity and sensitivity in both the original and validation cohorts. Most TCR sequences were seen in very few donors, while some public TCRs were found in many individuals. An earlier analysis of approximately 590 of the donors showed that most TCR beta V segments appeared in productive rearrangements either about 87% or about 30% of the time, which broadly matched IMGT annotations. About 17 rarely observed V segments, including chromosome 9 orphons, were excluded from the earlier analysis of 550 to 700 of the donors because counts were too low. Several of the top co-occurrence clusters appeared to be linked to parvovirus B19, influenza, CMV and Epstein-Barr virus, according to a later analysis.

V and J lose 5 bases and 1 base, and a span of 9 bases separates them. The CDR3 holds 12 amino acids from the cysteine to the phenylalanine. The entry retains the CDR3 DNA only, 36 bases that are in frame from base 1. Via the germline V gene (reference sequence), CDR1 is GTSNPN and CDR2 SVGIG. In total, just over 650 healthy bone marrow donors made up the cohort. Cohort members were all nominally healthy when sampled, although unrecorded immune exposures were likely present. The donor was CMV seropositive and was included in the group of 270 or so seropositive cohort members. A peripheral blood sample was provided by each donor, and peripheral blood mononuclear cells were used for TCR beta sequencing. Genomic DNA extraction from the blood cell samples was performed with the Qiagen DNeasy Blood Extraction Kit.

The sequence is built from TRBV30 and TRBJ2-7; D gene: possibly TRBD1, on 5 matching bases. This clonotype was obtained from a girl under 10 years old in good health and CMV-seropositive. Sequences were obtained from PBMCs. The sequenced DNA: TGTGCCTGGGACGACAGATCCTACGAGCAGTACTTC. This translates into CAWDDRSYEQYF.